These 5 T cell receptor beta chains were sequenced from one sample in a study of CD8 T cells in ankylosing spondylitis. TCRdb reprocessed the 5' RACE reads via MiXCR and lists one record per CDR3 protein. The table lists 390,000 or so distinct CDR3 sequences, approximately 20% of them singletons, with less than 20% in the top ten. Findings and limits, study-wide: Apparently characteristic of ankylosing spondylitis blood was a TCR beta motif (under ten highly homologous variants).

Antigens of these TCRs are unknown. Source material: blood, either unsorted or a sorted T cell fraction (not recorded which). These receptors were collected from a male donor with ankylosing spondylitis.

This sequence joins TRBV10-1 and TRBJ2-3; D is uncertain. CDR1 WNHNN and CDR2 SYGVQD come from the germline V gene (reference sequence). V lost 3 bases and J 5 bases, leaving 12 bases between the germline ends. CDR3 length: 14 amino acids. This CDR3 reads CASSDPPLGDTQYF. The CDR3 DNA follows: TGCGCCAGCAGTGATCCCCCACTGGGAGATACGCAGTATTTT.

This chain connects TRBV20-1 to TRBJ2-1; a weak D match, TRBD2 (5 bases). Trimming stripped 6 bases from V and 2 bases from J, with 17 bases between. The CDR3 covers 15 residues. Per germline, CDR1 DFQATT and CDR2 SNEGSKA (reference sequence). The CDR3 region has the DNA TGCAGTGCAGTGCTACCCGAGGGCCCCTACAATGAGCAGTTCTTC. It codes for CSAVLPEGPYNEQFF.

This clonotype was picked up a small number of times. As DNA, the CDR3 is TGTGCCTGGGCTGATCGGGACAGGGGGCTAGACGAGCAGTACTTC. As protein: CAWADRDRGLDEQYF. The rearrangement uses TRBV30 and TRBJ2-7, with 12 bases matching TRBD1. With V trimmed by 5 bases and J by 5 bases, 10 bases remained unmatched. Looked up from germline, CDR1 is GTSNPN and CDR2 is SVGIG (reference sequence). CDR3 length: 15 residues.

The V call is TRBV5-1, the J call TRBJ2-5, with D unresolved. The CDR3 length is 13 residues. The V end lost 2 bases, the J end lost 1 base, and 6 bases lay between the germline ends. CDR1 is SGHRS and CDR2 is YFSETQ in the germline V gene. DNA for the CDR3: TGCGCCAGCAGCTTCCCCAGCCAAGAGACCCAGTACTTC. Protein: CASSFPSQETQYF.

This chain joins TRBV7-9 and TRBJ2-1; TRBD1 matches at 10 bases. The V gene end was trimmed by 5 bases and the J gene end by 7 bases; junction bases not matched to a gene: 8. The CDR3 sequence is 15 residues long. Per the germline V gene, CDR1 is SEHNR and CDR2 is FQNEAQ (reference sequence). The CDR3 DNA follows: TGTGCCAGCAGCCAGACAGGGGGCGTTAATAATGAGCAGTTCTTC. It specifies CASSQTGGVNNEQFF.